The T cell receptor (beta chain) under discussion was sequenced for a study of T cell responses to AZD1222 COVID-19 vaccine. Overall study results and limits: Spike was spanned by vaccine-associated CD4 TCRs, which were dominant at 160-218 and 743-854.

Second-dose timings of about 4 or about 12 weeks were pooled. The CDR3 covers 14 residues. CDR1 is MNHEY, CDR2 SVGAGI, per germline. V was cut by 10 bases and J by 0 bases, with 16 bases left in between. As concerns this clone: Its antigen is unidentified.

Profiling relied on immunoSEQ multiplex PCR, and the TCRdb table lists in-frame clones only, not all of them. The sample contains about 180,000 clones, about nine tenths of which appear only once. The V call is TRBV6-5, the J call TRBJ2-7; TRBD2 is a possible D gene (5 bases). Sample: peripheral blood, taken 28 days after the second AZD1222 dose. The receptor's source is an adult who received the AZD1222 COVID-19 vaccine. The CDR3 DNA is TGTGCCACCTTTGTCCGGGAAAACTCCTACGAGCAGTACTTC. Amino acids: CATFVRENSYEQYF.